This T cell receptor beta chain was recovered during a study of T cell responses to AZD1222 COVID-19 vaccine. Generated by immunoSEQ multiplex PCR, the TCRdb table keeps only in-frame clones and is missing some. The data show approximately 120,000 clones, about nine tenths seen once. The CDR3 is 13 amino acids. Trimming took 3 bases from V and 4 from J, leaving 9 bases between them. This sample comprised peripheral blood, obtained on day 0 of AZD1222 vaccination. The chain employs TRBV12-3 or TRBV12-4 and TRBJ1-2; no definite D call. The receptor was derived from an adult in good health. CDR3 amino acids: CASSFLGSYGYTF. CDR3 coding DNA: TGTGCCAGCAGTTTTCTGGGCAGCTATGGCTACACCTTC.